This record concerns one TCR beta chain sequence. What antigen it recognizes has not been identified. The input lacks base qualities; no much larger clone sits a single base away. This record comes from a study of T cells in localized non-small cell lung cancer (TCRdb year 2020). About the study as a whole: The study examined T cell repertoires in a few hundred patients with early-stage NSCLC and compared tumors with uninvolved tumor-adjacent lungs. The cohort consisted of approximately 240 treatment-naive NSCLC patients whose localized lung tumors had been resected. Of the NSCLC patients, 129 were male and approximately 99 were female, and the mean age was approximately 66 years.

The germline V gene yields SGDLS for CDR1 and YYNGEE for CDR2. At the junction V is shortened by 7 bases and J by 2 bases; bases outside the gene matches: 5. There are 13 amino acids in the CDR3, from cysteine to phenylalanine inclusive. The sequence is cut down to CDR3 DNA, 39 bases in frame from base 1. The immunoSEQ Assay was used to sequence TCR beta CDR3 regions from DNA. As for the original processing: To compute T cell density, TCR beta template counts were normalized to usable DNA, which was estimated by amplifying housekeeping genes. Richness was estimated with the preseqR package, extrapolating to 400,000 templates for PBMC samples and 120,000 templates for tissue samples. Clonality was defined by subtracting Pielou's evenness from one. To identify tissue-enriched TCRs, differential abundance testing was run on productive amino-acid clonotypes with a minimum total count of 5 and an alpha of 0.1. Repertoire overlap between compartments was quantified with the Jaccard Index and Morisita Overlap Index. TCR beta CDR3s were clustered by GLIPH together with public tetramer-defined viral CDR3s, and at least three viral sequences plus V-gene enrichment were required for viral motifs. TCRdb re-hosts the immuneACCESS table, in-frame sequences only. Its copies lack some clones; in the studies checked, an unresolved V gene accounts for under half of them, and the cause for the rest is not known. V and J calls and clone size are as listed in that table; D and trimming were resolved from the DNA. In all, the sample holds some 3,500 clones, and about 26% of those were seen once. The biggest ten clones account for approximately 30% of the sample.

At diagnosis, tumor, uninvolved tumor-adjacent lung and peripheral blood were collected and then preserved as a mix of FFPE and fresh-frozen material. Results the study describes overall, beyond this receptor: A median of roughly 60 of the top 100 tumor clones were detected in paired uninvolved adjacent lung, and 25 to 35 of these tumor clones were also found among the top 100 clones of the paired uninvolved adjacent lung. Because multi-region tumor sequencing was not done, intratumor heterogeneity could not be ruled out. The highest T cell clonality was observed in uninvolved tumor-adjacent lung, where clonality exceeded that of tumor, suggesting that antigenic responses were more focused in uninvolved tumor-adjacent lung. Because the study design was exploratory, TCR variables were selected using unadjusted p-values without false-discovery rate correction. Longer overall survival was associated with higher T cell density in blood, whereas shorter survival was associated with higher clonality in adjacent lung.

The rearrangement combines TRBV9 with TRBJ1-1, and 7 junction bases match TRBD1. The TCR originated in a woman aged 35 to 70 with stage I lung adenocarcinoma. The source material was lung tumor tissue, sampled before any cancer treatment. The CDR3 protein: CASFGTANTEAFF. The nucleotides are TGTGCCAGCTTTGGGACAGCTAACACTGAAGCTTTCTTT. Reference TRBV9 and TRBJ1-1 genes cover what lies past the CDR3, so the full variable domain is DSGVTQTPKHLITATGQRVTLRCSPRSGDLSVYWYQQSLDQGLQFLIQYYNGEERAKGNILERFSAQQFPDLHSELNLSSLELGDSALYFCASFGTANTEAFFGQGTRLTVV.